Below, 14 T cell receptor beta chains from the same sample are listed, as sequenced in a study of blood T cell repertoires in COVID-19. Data came from immunoSEQ multiplex PCR; TCRdb stores just in-frame clones and leaves some out. This table has about 460,000 clones, less than 90% appearing once. Sequencing input: PBMCs or T cells enriched from blood (not recorded which). These receptors originate from an older woman who had recovered from COVID-19.

The chain couples TRBV2 to TRBJ1-2, with D possibly TRBD1 on 5 matching bases. CDR3 length: 11 residues. Trimming removed 7 bases from V and 5 bases from J, with 8 bases in between. Per the germline V gene, CDR1 is SNHLY and CDR2 is FYNNEI. CDR3 sequence: CASNPGYGYTF. CDR3 DNA: TGTGCCAGCAACCCAGGGTATGGCTACACCTTC.

The rearrangement uses TRBV2 and TRBJ1-1; D remains unclear. Germline V gene data show CDR1 as SNHLY and CDR2 as FYNNEI. V was pared by 6 bases and J by 11 bases, with 13 bases between. The length of the CDR3 is 11 residues. The CDR3 bases are TGTGCCAGCAGCGCGGCTTTTGGGGCTTTCTTT. As protein: CASSAAFGAFF.

The chain uses TRBV10-1 and TRBJ2-3; TRBD1 matches at 9 bases. There are 14 residues in the CDR3. Per the germline V gene, CDR1 is WNHNN and CDR2 is SYGVQD (reference sequence). The V segment lost 6 bases and the J segment 8 bases; nucleotides outside the gene matches: 9. In nucleotides, the CDR3 is TGCGCCAGCAGCCCCGGGACAGGGAATCCTACGCAGTATTTT. Its protein product is CASSPGTGNPTQYF.

This clone was seen just once. V and J are TRBV7-2 and TRBJ1-1; unclear D gene. The CDR3 runs 13 residues. Trimming cost V 1 base and J 1 base, with 4 bases left between them. Germline CDR1 reads SGHTA; CDR2 reads FQGNSA. Here the CDR3 DNA reads TGTGCCAGCAGCTTAGTCGGGAACACTGAAGCTTTCTTT. Its translation: CASSLVGNTEAFF.

The V and J genes are TRBV3-1 (or the pseudogene TRBV3-2) and TRBJ1-6; D is unresolved. The germline CDR1 and CDR2 sequences are LGHDT and YNNKEL (reference sequence). The CDR3 length is 14 residues. Trimming stripped 3 bases from V and 7 bases from J, with 10 bases between. The CDR3 sequence: CASSQSVPNSPLHF. The CDR3 DNA sequence: TGTGCCAGCAGCCAGAGTGTGCCGAATTCACCCCTCCACTTT.

The chain combines TRBV18 with TRBJ1-1; D gene unclear. The V end lost 1 base, the J end lost 1 base, and 7 bases lay between the germline ends. CDR1 and CDR2 (germline): KGHSH, LQKENI. The length of the CDR3 is 14 residues. The CDR3 protein is CASSPQSWNTEAFF. CDR3 bases: TGTGCCAGCTCACCACAATCATGGAACACTGAAGCTTTCTTT.

This clone was detected only once. The J gene is TRBJ2-1, the V gene TRBV21-1; TRBD2, the table's D call, was not compared with the DNA. TRBV21-1 is shown as a pseudogene. The CDR3 totals 19 residues. CDR3 loop: CASSKDPLAGSPLRNEQFF. Written as DNA, the CDR3 is TGTGCCAGCAGCAAAGATCCTCTAGCGGGATCCCCCTTAAGGAATGAGCAGTTCTTC.

The rearrangement links TRBV28 to TRBJ2-1; perhaps TRBD1 as D (6 bases). The CDR3 sequence is 18 residues long. V was trimmed by 7 bases and J by 4 bases, leaving 26 bases between them. Germline assignment: CDR1 MDHEN and CDR2 SYDVKM. The CDR3 region is CASNSGRQVKFKYNEQFF. CDR3 nucleotides: TGTGCCAGCAACTCTGGCCGACAGGTTAAATTCAAATACAATGAGCAGTTCTTC.

The chain links TRBV4-2 to TRBJ1-5; TRBD1 might be the D (5 bases). Germline assignment: CDR1 LGHNA and CDR2 YNFKEQ. Trimming stripped 0 bases from V and 6 bases from J, with 12 bases between. CDR3 size: 15 residues. The CDR3 coding sequence is TGTGCCAGCAGCCAAGAAGGGGATGAGCGTCAGCCCCAGCATTTT. This encodes CASSQEGDERQPQHF.

The CDR3 loop reads CASSIPRQVGHEQFF. The CDR3 coding sequence is TGTGCCAGTAGTATTCCTCGACAGGTGGGCCATGAGCAGTTCTTC. This chain uses TRBV19 with TRBJ2-1, with D possibly TRBD1 on 6 matching bases. Germline lookup yields CDR1 LNHDA and CDR2 SQIVND (reference sequence). This CDR3 contains 15 residues. V lost 3 bases and J lost 8, with 17 bases in between.

The chain employs TRBV5-4 and TRBJ2-3, with D maybe TRBD2 (7 bases). V was cut by 2 bases and J by 6 bases, with 19 bases left in between. The CDR3 is 16 amino acids. Per germline, CDR1 SGHNT and CDR2 YYREEE (reference sequence). The CDR3: CASSFLTLRGADTQYF. CDR3 sequence (DNA): TGTGCCAGCAGCTTCCTGACACTCCGGGGGGCCGATACGCAGTATTTT.

A single count supports this clone. The gene calls are TRBV2 and TRBJ2-2, with 10 bases that match TRBD1. The CDR3 is made up of 15 amino acids. The germline CDR1 and CDR2 sequences are SNHLY and FYNNEI. V lost 7 bases to trimming and J lost 2 bases; unmatched junction nucleotides: 4. DNA of the CDR3: TGTGCCAGCAAGGGGGACAGGGGAAACACCGGGGAGCTGTTTTTT. This gives the protein CASKGDRGNTGELFF.

The gene calls are TRBV11-2 and TRBJ2-3; 11 nucleotides agree with TRBD2. The CDR3 extends over 17 amino acids. Germline V lookup: CDR1 SGHAT, CDR2 FQNNGV. Losses at the gene ends were 4 bases for V and 2 bases for J; bases not matched to a gene: 8. CDR3 sequence: CASSSRISGGATDTQYF. The CDR3 DNA sequence: TGTGCCAGCAGCTCCAGGATTAGCGGGGGGGCCACAGATACGCAGTATTTT.

This clone has just a few counts. V gene TRBV7-9 combines with J gene TRBJ1-1, with D perhaps matching TRBD1 (5 bases). V shed 5 bases and J shed 0 bases, with 13 bases lying between them. CDR1 SEHNR and CDR2 FQNEAQ come from the germline V gene (reference sequence). This CDR3 has 15 residues. CDR3 coding DNA: TGTGCCAGCAGCCCCGCAGGGCGTCTGAACACTGAAGCTTTCTTT. Residues: CASSPAGRLNTEAFF.